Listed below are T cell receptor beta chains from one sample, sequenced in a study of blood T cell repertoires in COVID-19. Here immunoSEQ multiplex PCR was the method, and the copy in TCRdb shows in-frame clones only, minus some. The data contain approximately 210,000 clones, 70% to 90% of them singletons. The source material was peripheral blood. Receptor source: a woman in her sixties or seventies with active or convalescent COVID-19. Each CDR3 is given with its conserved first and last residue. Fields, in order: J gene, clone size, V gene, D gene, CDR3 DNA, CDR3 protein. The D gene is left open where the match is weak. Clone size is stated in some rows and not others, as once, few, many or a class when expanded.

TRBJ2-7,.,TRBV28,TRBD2,TGTGCCAGCAGTAGCGGGACCCCCGAAGAGCAGTACTTC,CASSSGTPEEQYF
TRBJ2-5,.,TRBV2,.,TGTGCCAGCAGCCCAGAGAGGGAGACCCAGTACTTC,CASSPERETQYF
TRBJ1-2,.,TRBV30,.,TGTGCCTGGAGTGGACAGTTTAGTAACTTGGGCTACACCTTC,CAWSGQFSNLGYTF
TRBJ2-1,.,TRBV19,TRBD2,TGTGCCAGTAAGAAACGGACTAGCGGGACGGGTGAGCAGTTCTTC,CASKKRTSGTGEQFF
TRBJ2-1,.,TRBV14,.,TGTGCCAGCAGCCAAGATTGGAGGGGTGAGCAGTTCTTC,CASSQDWRGEQFF
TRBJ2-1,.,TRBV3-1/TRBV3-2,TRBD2,TGTGCCAGCAGCCAATCCTCCCTGGGACTAGCGGGAGTGAATGAGCAGTTCTTC,CASSQSSLGLAGVNEQFF
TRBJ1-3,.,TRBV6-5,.,TGTGCCAGCCACAACTCTGGAAACACCATATATTTT,CASHNSGNTIYF
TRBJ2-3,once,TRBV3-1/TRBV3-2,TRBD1,TGTGCCAGTACGACAGGGGGCACAGATACGCAGTATTTT,CASTTGGTDTQYF
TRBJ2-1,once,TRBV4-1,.,TGCGCCACCTCCTCAATGCGAGGTAATGAGCAGTTCTTC,CATSSMRGNEQFF
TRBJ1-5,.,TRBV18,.,TGTGCCAGCTCACCTTCAGGGTTATCTCAGCCCCAGCATTTT,CASSPSGLSQPQHF
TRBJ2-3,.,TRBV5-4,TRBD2,TGTGCCAGCAGCTCCAAGCGGGAGGATGTGACAGATACGCAGTATTTT,CASSSKREDVTDTQYF
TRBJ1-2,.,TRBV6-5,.,TGTGCCAGCACCGCTCAGGAGGGAGGGCTAGGAGGCTACACCTTC,CASTAQEGGLGGYTF
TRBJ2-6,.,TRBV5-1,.,TGCGCCAGCAGCTTCGGGAACTCTGGGGCCAACGTCCTGACTTTC,CASSFGNSGANVLTF
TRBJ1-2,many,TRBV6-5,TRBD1,TGTGCCAGCAGTTCCACTCCAGACAGGGCGCATGGCTACACCTTC,CASSSTPDRAHGYTF
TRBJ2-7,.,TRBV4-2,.,TGTGCCAGCAGCCAAGCCGTTTCAGGGATTACCTACGAGCAGTACTTC,CASSQAVSGITYEQYF
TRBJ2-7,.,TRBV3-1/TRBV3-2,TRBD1,TGTGCCAGCAGCCGAGGACAGGGGGTCGACGAGCAGTACTTC,CASSRGQGVDEQYF
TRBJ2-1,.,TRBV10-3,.,TGTGCCATCAGTGAGAGGCGGGAATACAATGAGCAGTTCTTC,CAISERREYNEQFF
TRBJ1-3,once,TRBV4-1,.,TGCGCCAGCAGCCGACAGGAATCTGGAAACACCATATATTTT,CASSRQESGNTIYF
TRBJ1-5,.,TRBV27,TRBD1,TGTGCCAGCGCTATTAGTGACAGGGTGGCCCATCAGCCCCAGCATTTT,CASAISDRVAHQPQHF
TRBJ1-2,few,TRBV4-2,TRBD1,TGTGCCAGCAGCCAAGATTGGACAGGGGGTGGTGGCTACACCTTC,CASSQDWTGGGGYTF
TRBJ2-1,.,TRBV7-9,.,TGTGCCAGCAGCTTAGGGAGCGTCCTTAATGAGCAGTTCTTC,CASSLGSVLNEQFF
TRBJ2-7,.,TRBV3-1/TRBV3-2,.,TGTGCCAGCAAACCCGCAGGGATAACCTACGAGCAGTACTTC,CASKPAGITYEQYF
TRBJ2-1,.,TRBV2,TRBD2,TGTGCCAGCAGTGAAGCGGGGTTCGCTAGCGGGGTTTACAATGAGCAGTTCTTC,CASSEAGFASGVYNEQFF
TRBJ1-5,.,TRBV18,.,TGTGCCAGCTCATCCTTACAGGGAAGCAATCAGCCCCAGCATTTT,CASSSLQGSNQPQHF
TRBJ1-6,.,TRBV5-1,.,TGCGCCAGCAGCTTGGTAGCCAGGGCCTATAATTCACCCCTCCACTTT,CASSLVARAYNSPLHF
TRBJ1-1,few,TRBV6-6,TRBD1,TGTGCCAGCAGGAGGGGGGACAGGGATGTGACTGAAGCTTTCTTT,CASRRGDRDVTEAFF
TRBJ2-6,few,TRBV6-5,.,TGTGCCAGCAGTAAGAGCTCTGGGGCCAACGTCCTGACTTTC,CASSKSSGANVLTF
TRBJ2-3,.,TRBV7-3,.,TGTGCCAGCAGCTTAACGCGGGGATTCACAGATACGCAGTATTTT,CASSLTRGFTDTQYF
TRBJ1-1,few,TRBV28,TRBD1,TGTGCCAGCAGCCCGACAGGGCTGAACACTGAAGCTTTCTTT,CASSPTGLNTEAFF
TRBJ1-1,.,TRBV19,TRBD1,TGTGCCAGTAGTATATACACAGGGGGACCGATTGAAGCTTTCTTT,CASSIYTGGPIEAFF
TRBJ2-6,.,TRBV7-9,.,TGTGCCAGCTTCTTCAGCTCTGGGGCCAACGTCCTGACTTTC,CASFFSSGANVLTF
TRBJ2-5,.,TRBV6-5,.,TGTGCCAGCAGTTATTTTAGCGCCGAGACCCAGTACTTC,CASSYFSAETQYF
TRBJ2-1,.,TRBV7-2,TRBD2,TGTGCCAGCAGCCGGACGGGGAGGGATGAGCAGTTCTTC,CASSRTGRDEQFF
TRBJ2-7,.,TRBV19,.,TGTGCCAGTAGTAAGGGTAGCGGCTACGAGCAGTACTTC,CASSKGSGYEQYF
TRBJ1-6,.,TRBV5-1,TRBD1,TGCGCCAGCAGCTCTGGACAGGGATTAAGTTCACCCCTCCACTTT,CASSSGQGLSSPLHF
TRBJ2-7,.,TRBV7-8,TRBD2,TGTGCCAGCAGCCCAGGACTAGACGAGCAGTACTTC,CASSPGLDEQYF
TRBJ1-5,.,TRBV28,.,TGTGCCAGCAGTTTACAGGGCCAGCCCCAGCATTTT,CASSLQGQPQHF
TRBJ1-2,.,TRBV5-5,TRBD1,TGTGCCAGCAGCAGGGGGACAGGGCAAGGCTATGGCTACACCTTC,CASSRGTGQGYGYTF
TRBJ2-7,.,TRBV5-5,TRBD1,TGTGCCAGCAGCAACCCGGGACAGGGTGTAGAGCAGTACTTC,CASSNPGQGVEQYF
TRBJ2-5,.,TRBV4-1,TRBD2,TGCGCCAGCAGCCAAGGGACTAGCCGCGGGGGGGCCGGAGAGACCCAGTACTTC,CASSQGTSRGGAGETQYF
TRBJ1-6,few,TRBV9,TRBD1,TGTGCCAGCAGCAAAACCCCCGGGACAGATAATTCACCCCTCCACTTT,CASSKTPGTDNSPLHF
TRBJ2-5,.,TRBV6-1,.,TGTGCCAGCAGTGACGCGAGTGAGACCCAGTACTTC,CASSDASETQYF
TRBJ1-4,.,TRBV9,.,TGTGCCAGCAGCCCGGGCGCGGGGGGTACGATTAATGAAAAACTGTTTTTT,CASSPGAGGTINEKLFF
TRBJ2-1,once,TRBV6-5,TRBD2,TGTGCCAGCAGTTACGAAACCGGGAGGGATTACAATGAGCAGTTCTTC,CASSYETGRDYNEQFF
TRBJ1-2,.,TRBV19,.,TGTGCCAGTAGTATCCTTACCCTGGAGGTCAACTATGGCTACACCTTC,CASSILTLEVNYGYTF
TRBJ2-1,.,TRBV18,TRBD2,TGTGCCAGCTCACCCCGGACTAGCGGAAGCTCCTACAATGAGCAGTTCTTC,CASSPRTSGSSYNEQFF
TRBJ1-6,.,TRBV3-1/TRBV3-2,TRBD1,TGTGCCAGCAGCCCAAAGGACAGGCCCCATAATTCACCCCTCCACTTT,CASSPKDRPHNSPLHF
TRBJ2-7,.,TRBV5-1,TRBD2,TGCGCCAGCAGCGGACTAGCGGGAGGTGGATCCTACGAGCAGTACTTC,CASSGLAGGGSYEQYF
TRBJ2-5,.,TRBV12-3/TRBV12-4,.,TGTGCCAGCAGTCCTCGGGAGACCCAGTACTTC,CASSPRETQYF
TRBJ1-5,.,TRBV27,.,TGTGCCAGCCCTGGGGGGGGCAATCAGCCCCAGCATTTT,CASPGGGNQPQHF
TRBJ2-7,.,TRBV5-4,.,TGTGCCAGCAGCTTCGACAGGCAAATCGAGCAGTACTTC,CASSFDRQIEQYF
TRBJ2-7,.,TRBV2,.,TGTGCCAGCAATGGTGCAGGGACATCCTCCTACGAGCAGTACTTC,CASNGAGTSSYEQYF
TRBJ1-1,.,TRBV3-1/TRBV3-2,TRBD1,TGTGCCAGCAGCCAACACACAGGGGGCACTGAAGCTTTCTTT,CASSQHTGGTEAFF
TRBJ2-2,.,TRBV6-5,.,TGTGCCAGCATGGTCCAGGGGGACTGGGCCGGGGAGCTGTTTTTT,CASMVQGDWAGELFF
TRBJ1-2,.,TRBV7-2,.,TGTGCCAGCAGCTTAGATAGGGAGGGCTATGGCTACACCTTC,CASSLDREGYGYTF